Below are 15 T cell receptor beta chains sequenced from a single sample in a study of T cell responses to AZD1222 COVID-19 vaccine. This table comes from immunoSEQ multiplex PCR, and its TCRdb copy is limited to in-frame clones, with some not included. The repertoire holds around 100,000 clones, over 85% seen once, with approximately 2.2% in the top ten. This specimen consisted of peripheral blood, obtained on day 0 of AZD1222 vaccination. Receptors originate from an adult in good health.

The V and J genes are TRBV18 and TRBJ1-1; weak D call: TRBD1 (6 bases). Germline V gene data show CDR1 as KGHSH and CDR2 as LQKENI. The CDR3 has 15 amino acids. V lost 4 bases to trimming and J lost 1 base, with 13 bases between them. The CDR3 is CASSLDRTPNTEAFF. The CDR3 DNA reads as TGTGCCAGCTCACTCGACAGGACCCCGAACACTGAAGCTTTCTTT.

The chain carries TRBV7-2 and TRBJ2-7; a weak D match, TRBD2 (5 bases). Per the germline V gene, CDR1 is SGHTA and CDR2 is FQGNSA. The CDR3 sequence is 15 residues long. The germline V and J ends were trimmed by 5 bases and 2 bases, with 16 bases remaining between them. CDR3 DNA: TGTGCCAGCAGCCCAGGATTGGCGGGTCCCTACGAGCAGTACTTC. Encoded protein: CASSPGLAGPYEQYF. Drawing the rest from reference TRBV7-2 and TRBJ2-7, the complete variable domain is GAGVSQSPSNKVTEKGKDVELRCDPISGHTALYWYRQSLGQGLEFLIYFQGNSAPDKSGLPSDRFSAERTGGSVSTLTIQRTQQEDSAVYLCASSPGLAGPYEQYFGPGTRLTVT.

V usage is TRBV29-1 and J usage is TRBJ2-7; D gene unclear. Germline CDR1 and CDR2: SQVTM and ANQGSEA. The V and J ends lost 3 bases and 3 bases respectively, with 15 bases between them. This CDR3 is built from 14 residues. CDR3 protein: CSVDIVGSRYEQYF. CDR3 DNA: TGCAGCGTTGATATCGTAGGCTCACGCTACGAGCAGTACTTC.

V is TRBV11-2 and J is TRBJ1-1; tentative D call: TRBD1 (5 bases). Per the germline V gene, CDR1 is SGHAT and CDR2 is FQNNGV. V was cut by 5 bases and J by 4 bases, with 17 bases left in between. This CDR3 region has 15 residues. Here the CDR3 reads CASSQPLGGGTEAFF. CDR3 DNA: TGTGCCAGCAGCCAACCTCTCGGGGGAGGCACTGAAGCTTTCTTT.

V is TRBV29-1 and J is TRBJ2-3, with 8 positions matching TRBD2. J gave up 11 bases and V 6 bases, and 10 bases lay outside the gene matches. This CDR3 has 12 residues. CDR1 is SQVTM and CDR2 is ANQGSEA in the germline V gene. The CDR3 sequence: CSVALGAGGQYF. DNA for the CDR3: TGCAGCGTCGCCCTGGGGGCGGGAGGGCAGTATTTT.

The J gene is TRBJ2-5, the V gene TRBV19; 10 bases fit TRBD2. Germline V CDR1 and CDR2: LNHDA, SQIVND (reference sequence). J lost 1 base, V lost 5 bases, and 4 bases had no gene match. The CDR3 is 15 amino acids. The CDR3 DNA reads as TGTGCCAGTAGTCCCTGGACTAGCGGCCAAGAGACCCAGTACTTC. This sequence encodes CASSPWTSGQETQYF.

The rearrangement uses TRBV7-9 and TRBJ1-2; unclear D gene. Trimming took off 5 bases at V and 4 bases at J, with 14 bases between the two ends. Germline loops: CDR1 SEHNR, CDR2 FQNEAQ (reference sequence). The length of the CDR3 is 14 residues. CDR3 residues: CASSRLVRTYGYTF. As DNA, the CDR3 is TGTGCCAGCAGCCGGTTGGTACGGACCTATGGCTACACCTTC.

The rearrangement links TRBV7-3 to TRBJ1-1; TRBD1 agrees at 10 bases. This CDR3 contains 16 residues. Germline CDR1 and CDR2: SGHTA and FQGTGA. V lost 2 bases, J lost 10 bases, and 13 bases stayed unmatched. The CDR3 sequence is CASSLVGQGSLSPAFF. DNA of the CDR3: TGTGCCAGCAGCTTAGTGGGACAGGGGTCCCTTAGCCCAGCTTTCTTT.

The V gene is TRBV10-3, the J gene TRBJ2-7; 7 positions agree with TRBD2. Looked up from germline, CDR1 is ENHRY and CDR2 is SYGVKD. The V and J ends lost 7 bases and 5 bases, in that order; junction bases with no gene match: 8. CDR3 size: 13 residues. In DNA, the CDR3 is TGTGCCATCAAGCCGGGACGGGGGGACGAGCAGTACTTC. The encoded protein is CAIKPGRGDEQYF.

The gene calls are TRBV7-2 and TRBJ1-6, with unresolved D. CDR1 SGHTA and CDR2 FQGNSA come from the germline V gene. The V gene lost 5 bases and the J gene lost 3 bases, with 14 bases spanning the gap. The CDR3 contains 16 residues. Here the CDR3 DNA reads TGTGCCAGCAGCCGGGAACGGGTCGGCTATAATTCACCCCTCCACTTT. This codes for CASSRERVGYNSPLHF.

This chain links TRBV7-9 with TRBJ1-5; D is ambiguous. CDR1 and CDR2 from the germline V gene are SEHNR and FQNEAQ (reference sequence). This CDR3 has 12 residues. V gave up 5 bases and J gave up 4 bases, with 6 bases separating them. The CDR3 DNA is TGTGCCAGCAGCGGCCAAAATCAGCCCCAGCATTTT. Translated, it gives CASSGQNQPQHF.

This chain uses TRBV28 with TRBJ1-1, with D tentatively TRBD1 (5 bases). This CDR3 comprises 14 residues. V dropped 5 bases and J dropped 5 bases, with 15 bases sitting between them. CDR1 MDHEN and CDR2 SYDVKM come from the germline V gene. The CDR3, as DNA: TGTGCCAGCAGTACCACAGGACAACTAACTGAAGCTTTCTTT. Protein product: CASSTTGQLTEAFF. The full variable domain, rest sourced from reference TRBV28 and TRBJ1-1, is DVKVTQSSRYLVKRTGEKVFLECVQDMDHENMFWYRQDPGLGLRLIYFSYDVKMKEKGDIPEGYSVSREKKERFSLILESASTNQTSMYLCASSTTGQLTEAFFGQGTRLTVV.

The rearrangement joins TRBV7-8 to TRBJ2-7; TRBD2 aligns across 12 bases. V shed 0 bases, J shed 0 bases, and the junction held 3 bases outside the gene matches. The CDR3 totals 17 residues. Germline V CDR1 and CDR2: SGHVS, FQNEAQ. CDR3 bases: TGTGCCAGCAGCTTAGCGACTAGCGGGGGCCACTCCTACGAGCAGTACTTC. It translates to CASSLATSGGHSYEQYF.

This chain links TRBV7-8 with TRBJ2-7; D gene ambiguous. The germline V and J ends were trimmed by 2 bases and 5 bases, with 10 bases remaining between them. Looked up from germline, CDR1 is SGHVS and CDR2 is FQNEAQ. The CDR3 extends over 13 amino acids. CDR3 bases: TGTGCCAGCAGCTTATTCTTTTTGAACGAGCAGTACTTC. This sequence encodes CASSLFFLNEQYF.

The V call is TRBV6-6, the J call TRBJ2-5; TRBD2 aligns across 12 bases. The CDR3 totals 16 residues. Trimming took 5 bases from V and 5 from J; bases not matched to a gene: 9. The germline V gene has CDR1 MNHNY and CDR2 SVGAGI (reference sequence). Written as DNA, the CDR3 is TGTGCCAGCAGTACCCGGACTAGCGGGGCTTGGGAGACCCAGTACTTC. Encoded protein: CASSTRTSGAWETQYF.